The rows below give T cell receptor beta chains drawn from one sample of a study of cytomegalovirus exposure and HLA in healthy donors. Only in-frame clones appear in the TCRdb table, and some are missing; sequencing was by immunoSEQ multiplex PCR. This sample has around 100,000 clones, with around 85% found just once. Source material: PBMCs. The receptor source for this set is a man aged 40-49 years in good health and CMV-seropositive. Both conserved end residues are part of each CDR3. The D gene is left open where the match is weak. Only some rows state a clone size, as once, few, many or a class for expanded clones.

J | V | D | size | CDR3 | DNA
TRBJ1-5 | TRBV28 | . | . | CASSLRGIAQPQHF | TGTGCCAGCAGTTTGCGCGGGATTGCTCAGCCCCAGCATTTT
TRBJ1-2 | TRBV19 | TRBD1 | few | CASSSQGARNYGYTF | TGTGCCAGTAGTAGCCAGGGGGCGCGGAACTATGGCTACACCTTC
TRBJ2-1 | TRBV9 | TRBD1 | . | CASSAGTARSYNEQFF | TGTGCCAGCAGCGCCGGGACAGCCCGCTCCTACAATGAGCAGTTCTTC
TRBJ2-7 | TRBV9 | TRBD1 | . | CASSTTGTGGEQYF | TGTGCCAGCAGCACAACAGGGACAGGCGGCGAGCAGTACTTC
TRBJ2-7 | TRBV7-9 | TRBD1 | few | CASSTGTGTYEQYF | TGTGCCAGCAGCACCGGGACAGGGACCTACGAGCAGTACTTC
TRBJ2-7 | TRBV28 | . | few | CASSPRRWSSQEGTHEQYF | TGTGCCAGCAGTCCCCGGCGTTGGAGTTCCCAGGAGGGGACGCACGAGCAGTACTTC
TRBJ2-4 | TRBV7-2 | TRBD2 | . | CASSLGSGGGKNIQYF | TGTGCCAGCAGCTTAGGTAGCGGGGGGGGCAAAAACATTCAGTACTTC
TRBJ2-7 | TRBV11-2 | TRBD1 | . | CASSSGTVHEQYF | TGTGCCAGCAGCTCGGGGACAGTCCACGAGCAGTACTTC
TRBJ2-7 | TRBV10-3 | . | . | CAISVNLRDYEQYF | TGTGCCATCAGTGTAAACTTGAGGGACTACGAGCAGTACTTC
TRBJ1-1 | TRBV10-1 | . | . | CASSLAPAGAEAFF | TGCGCCAGCAGTTTGGCCCCCGCGGGGGCTGAAGCTTTCTTT
TRBJ1-2 | TRBV30 | TRBD1 | once | CAWSKDGQAYYGYTF | TGTGCCTGGAGTAAGGACGGACAGGCCTACTATGGCTACACCTTC
TRBJ1-2 | TRBV18 | . | few | CASSPGGAYYGYTF | TGTGCCAGCTCACCGGGGGGAGCATACTATGGCTACACCTTC
TRBJ2-3 | TRBV28 | TRBD2 | . | CASPPEREKADTQYF | TGTGCCAGCCCCCCCGAGCGGGAGAAGGCAGATACGCAGTATTTT
TRBJ1-2 | TRBV5-8 | TRBD1 | once | CASSTRQGGYTF | TGTGCCAGCAGCACTAGACAGGGTGGCTACACCTTC
TRBJ2-1 | TRBV2 | TRBD1 | . | CASVPGQGNEQFF | TGTGCCAGCGTCCCGGGACAGGGCAATGAGCAGTTCTTC
TRBJ2-7 | TRBV19 | . | . | CASSIGHYTSTEQYF | TGTGCCAGTAGTATAGGGCACTATACCTCTACGGAGCAGTACTTC
TRBJ1-1 | TRBV5-4 | TRBD1 | . | CASSSRQGGLTEAFF | TGTGCCAGCAGCTCCCGACAGGGCGGGTTGACTGAAGCTTTCTTT
TRBJ2-1 | TRBV18 | TRBD1 | few | CASSPGTGQTYNEQFF | TGTGCCAGCTCACCCGGGACAGGGCAAACCTACAATGAGCAGTTCTTC
TRBJ2-7 | TRBV5-1 | . | few | CASSKEGLHSSYEQYF | TGCGCCAGCAGCAAGGAAGGATTACACAGCTCCTACGAGCAGTACTTC
TRBJ1-2 | TRBV29-1 | . | . | CSVGDRSGRYTF | TGCAGCGTTGGTGACAGGTCGGGCCGCTACACCTTC
TRBJ1-1 | TRBV19 | TRBD1 | . | CASSTRSGQGTLEAFF | TGTGCCAGTAGTACTAGATCGGGACAGGGGACCCTTGAAGCTTTCTTT
TRBJ1-1 | TRBV25-1 | TRBD1 | . | CASSGQGSTEAFF | TGTGCCAGCAGTGGACAGGGGAGCACTGAAGCTTTCTTT
TRBJ1-2 | TRBV5-1 | TRBD1 | . | CASRSGTGGFGYTF | TGCGCCAGCAGGTCGGGGACAGGGGGCTTTGGCTACACCTTC
TRBJ1-1 | TRBV28 | . | . | CASSRGGTEAFF | TGTGCCAGCAGTAGAGGGGGCACTGAAGCTTTCTTT
TRBJ1-6 | TRBV15 | . | . | CATSRPDPDSSPLHF | TGTGCCACCAGCAGACCCGACCCGGACAGTTCACCCCTCCACTTT
TRBJ1-5 | TRBV6-1 | TRBD1 | . | CASSEAYRGTQPQHF | TGTGCCAGCAGTGAAGCCTACAGGGGGACTCAGCCCCAGCATTTT
TRBJ2-1 | TRBV5-1 | TRBD2 | . | CASSLVAGGSYNEQFF | TGCGCCAGCAGCTTGGTGGCGGGAGGATCCTACAATGAGCAGTTCTTC
TRBJ2-3 | TRBV7-2 | . | . | CASSLRDTQYF | TGTGCCAGCAGCTTGAGAGATACGCAGTATTTT
TRBJ2-6 | TRBV5-1 | . | . | CASSYQGKGANVLTF | TGCGCCAGCAGCTACCAGGGTAAAGGGGCCAACGTCCTGACTTTC
TRBJ1-2 | TRBV5-1 | . | . | CASSPDRTGYTF | TGCGCCAGCAGCCCCGACAGGACGGGCTACACCTTC
TRBJ2-7 | TRBV27 | TRBD1 | . | CASSSRGPYEQYF | TGTGCCAGCAGTTCCAGGGGGCCATACGAGCAGTACTTC
TRBJ1-4 | TRBV7-9 | TRBD1 | . | CASTPRSAGQGRGSLFF | TGTGCCAGCACCCCCCGCTCAGCTGGACAGGGGAGAGGTTCACTGTTTTTT
TRBJ2-7 | TRBV5-1 | TRBD1 | . | CASSLGTGGMDEQYF | TGCGCCAGCAGCCTCGGGACAGGGGGCATGGACGAGCAGTACTTC
TRBJ2-1 | TRBV10-1 | . | . | CASTERPGDGEQFF | TGCGCCAGCACCGAACGTCCAGGGGACGGTGAGCAGTTCTTC
TRBJ2-5 | TRBV7-7 | TRBD2 | . | CASSAGLADSRTQYF | TGTGCCAGCAGCGCCGGACTAGCGGACTCTCGGACCCAGTACTTC
TRBJ2-7 | TRBV6-1 | TRBD1 | once | CASSQTGSSYEQYF | TGTGCCAGCAGTCAGACAGGGAGCTCCTACGAGCAGTACTTC
TRBJ2-7 | TRBV11-2 | TRBD2 | . | CASSLAAGGYEQYF | TGTGCCAGCAGCTTAGCGGCGGGGGGCTACGAGCAGTACTTC
TRBJ1-1 | TRBV18 | . | . | CASSPLGRNTEAFF | TGTGCCAGCTCACCACTGGGCCGGAACACTGAAGCTTTCTTT
TRBJ2-7 | TRBV10-1 | . | . | CASSEGRGRTYEQYF | TGCGCCAGCAGTGAAGGGAGAGGCCGAACCTACGAGCAGTACTTC
TRBJ2-3 | TRBV2 | . | . | CASRQGEKADTQYF | TGTGCCAGCAGACAAGGGGAAAAAGCAGATACGCAGTATTTT
TRBJ2-3 | TRBV7-9 | TRBD2 | . | CASSLLAGEPTQYF | TGTGCCAGCAGCTTACTAGCGGGAGAGCCCACGCAGTATTTT
TRBJ1-2 | TRBV2 | . | . | CASIREYYGYTF | TGTGCCAGCATTAGAGAGTACTATGGCTACACCTTC
TRBJ2-1 | TRBV19 | . | once | CASSIGIEVYNEQFF | TGTGCCAGTAGTATAGGGATCGAGGTTTACAATGAGCAGTTCTTC
TRBJ1-5 | TRBV19 | TRBD1 | . | CASRPGTGTGNQPQHF | TGTGCCAGTAGGCCGGGAACCGGGACAGGGAATCAGCCCCAGCATTTT
TRBJ1-1 | TRBV29-1 | . | . | CSTGGDSAEAFF | TGCAGCACTGGGGGGGACTCGGCTGAAGCTTTCTTT
TRBJ2-5 | TRBV18 | TRBD2 | few | CASSFGLAGQETQYF | TGTGCCAGCTCATTTGGACTAGCGGGACAAGAGACCCAGTACTTC
TRBJ2-2 | TRBV28 | . | . | CASSRGAGDTGELFF | TGTGCCAGCAGTCGAGGGGCAGGGGACACCGGGGAGCTGTTTTTT
TRBJ1-3 | TRBV6-6 | . | . | CASSYSGGNGNTIYF | TGTGCCAGCAGTTACTCGGGGGGGAATGGAAACACCATATATTTT
TRBJ2-7 | TRBV4-2 | . | . | CASRGDGGSYEQYF | TGTGCCAGCCGCGGGGACGGGGGATCCTACGAGCAGTACTTC
TRBJ1-1 | TRBV6-5 | . | . | CASSTPGQSVTEAFF | TGTGCCAGCAGTACCCCCGGACAGTCTGTTACTGAAGCTTTCTTT
TRBJ2-7 | TRBV11-2 | . | once | CASSLAGVKYEQYF | TGTGCCAGCAGCTTAGCAGGGGTAAAATACGAGCAGTACTTC
TRBJ2-1 | TRBV5-8 | . | once | CASSLVATGDSRGEQFF | TGTGCCAGCAGCTTGGTGGCAACAGGGGACTCACGGGGTGAGCAGTTCTTC
TRBJ1-5 | TRBV5-1 | . | few | CASSSGQPNQPQHF | TGCGCCAGCAGCTCCGGACAGCCCAATCAGCCCCAGCATTTT
TRBJ1-3 | TRBV6-5 | . | . | CASRPKGLSGNTIYF | TGTGCCAGCAGACCCAAGGGACTCTCTGGAAACACCATATATTTT
TRBJ1-1 | TRBV7-8 | . | . | CASSSRTANTEAFF | TGTGCCAGCAGCTCAAGGACAGCGAACACTGAAGCTTTCTTT